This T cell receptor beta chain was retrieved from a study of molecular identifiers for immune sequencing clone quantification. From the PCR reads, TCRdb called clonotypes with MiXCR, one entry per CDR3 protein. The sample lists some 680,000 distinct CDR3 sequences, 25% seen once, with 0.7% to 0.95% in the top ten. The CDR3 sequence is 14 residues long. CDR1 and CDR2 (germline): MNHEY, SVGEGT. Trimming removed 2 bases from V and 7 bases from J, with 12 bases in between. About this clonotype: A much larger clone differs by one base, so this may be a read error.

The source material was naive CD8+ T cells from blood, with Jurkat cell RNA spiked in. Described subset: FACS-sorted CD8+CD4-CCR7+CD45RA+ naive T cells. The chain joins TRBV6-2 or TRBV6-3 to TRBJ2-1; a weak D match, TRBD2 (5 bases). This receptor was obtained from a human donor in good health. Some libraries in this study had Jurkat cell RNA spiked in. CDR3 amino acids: CASSYTPGLNEQFF. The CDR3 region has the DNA TGTGCCAGCAGTTACACACCGGGGTTGAATGAGCAGTTCTTC.